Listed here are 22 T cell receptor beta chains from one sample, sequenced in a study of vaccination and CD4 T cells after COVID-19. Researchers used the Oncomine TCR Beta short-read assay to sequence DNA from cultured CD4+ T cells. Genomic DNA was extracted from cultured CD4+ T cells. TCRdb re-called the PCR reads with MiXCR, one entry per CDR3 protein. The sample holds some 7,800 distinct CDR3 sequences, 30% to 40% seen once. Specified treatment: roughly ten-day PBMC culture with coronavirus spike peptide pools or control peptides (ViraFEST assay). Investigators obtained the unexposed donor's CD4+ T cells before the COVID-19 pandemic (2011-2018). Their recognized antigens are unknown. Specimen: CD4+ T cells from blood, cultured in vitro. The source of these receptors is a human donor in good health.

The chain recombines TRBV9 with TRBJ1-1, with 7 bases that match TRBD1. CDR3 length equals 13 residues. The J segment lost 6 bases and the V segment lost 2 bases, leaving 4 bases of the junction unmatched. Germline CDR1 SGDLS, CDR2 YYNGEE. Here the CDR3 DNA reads TGTGCCAGCAGCGTTACAGGGGACTCTGAAGCTTTCTTT. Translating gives CASSVTGDSEAFF.

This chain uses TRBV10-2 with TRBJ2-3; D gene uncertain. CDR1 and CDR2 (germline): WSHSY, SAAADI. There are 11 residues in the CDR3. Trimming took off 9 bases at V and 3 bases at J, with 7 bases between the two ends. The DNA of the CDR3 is TGCGCCAGTTTACTTACAGATACGCAGTATTTT. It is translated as CASLLTDTQYF.

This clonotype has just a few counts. CDR3 DNA sequence: TGTGCCAGCAGCCGACTTGCTGGTGAGCAGTTCTTC. Translating it yields CASSRLAGEQFF. The V and J genes are TRBV7-2 and TRBJ2-1; no definite D call. Germline assignment: CDR1 SGHTA and CDR2 FQGNSA. V was pared by 5 bases and J by 9 bases, with 11 bases between. This CDR3 is built from 12 residues.

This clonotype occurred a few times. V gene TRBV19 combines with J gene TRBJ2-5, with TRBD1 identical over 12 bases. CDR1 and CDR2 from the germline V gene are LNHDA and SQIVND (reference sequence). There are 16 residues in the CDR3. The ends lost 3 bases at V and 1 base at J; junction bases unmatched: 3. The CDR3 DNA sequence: TGTGCCAGTAGTATTGGGACAGGGGGCCCCCAAGAGACCCAGTACTTC. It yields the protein CASSIGTGGPQETQYF.

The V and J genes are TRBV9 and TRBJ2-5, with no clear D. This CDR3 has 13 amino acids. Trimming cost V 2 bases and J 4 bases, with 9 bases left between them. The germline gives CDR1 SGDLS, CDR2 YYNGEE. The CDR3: CASSVTGGETQYF. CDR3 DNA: TGTGCCAGCAGCGTGACGGGCGGAGAGACCCAGTACTTC.

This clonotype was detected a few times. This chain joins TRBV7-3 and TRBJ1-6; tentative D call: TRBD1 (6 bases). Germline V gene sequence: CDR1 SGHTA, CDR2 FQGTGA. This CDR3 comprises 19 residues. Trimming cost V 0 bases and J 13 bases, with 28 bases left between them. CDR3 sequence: CASSLTPATGLWKFIPLHF. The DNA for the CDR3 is TGTGCCAGCAGCTTAACCCCCGCGACAGGTCTTTGGAAGTTCATTCCCCTCCACTTT. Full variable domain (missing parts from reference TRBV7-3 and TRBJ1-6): GAGVSQTPSNKVTEKGKYVELRCDPISGHTALYWYRQSLGQGPEFLIYFQGTGAADDSGLPNDRFFAVRPEGSVSTLKIQRTERGDSAVYLCASSLTPATGLWKFIPLHFGNGTRLTVT.

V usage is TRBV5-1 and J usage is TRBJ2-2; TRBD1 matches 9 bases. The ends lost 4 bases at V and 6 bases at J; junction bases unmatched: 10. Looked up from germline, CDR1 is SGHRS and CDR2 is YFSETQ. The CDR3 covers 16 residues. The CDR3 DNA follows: TGCGCCAGCAGCATATGGGGGACAGGGACTTCCGGGGAGCTGTTTTTT. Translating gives CASSIWGTGTSGELFF. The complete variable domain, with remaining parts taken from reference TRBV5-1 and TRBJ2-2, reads KAGVTQTPRYLIKTRGQQVTLSCSPISGHRSVSWYQQTPGQGLQFLFEYFSETQRNKGNFPGRFSGRQFSNSRSEMNVSTLELGDSALYLCASSIWGTGTSGELFFGEGSRLTVL.

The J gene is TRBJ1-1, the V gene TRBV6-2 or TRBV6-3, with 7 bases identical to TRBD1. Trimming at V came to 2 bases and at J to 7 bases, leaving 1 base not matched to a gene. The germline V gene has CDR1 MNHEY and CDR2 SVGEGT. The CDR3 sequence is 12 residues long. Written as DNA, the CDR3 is TGTGCCAGCAGTTACGGGACAGTTGAAGCTTTCTTT. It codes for CASSYGTVEAFF.

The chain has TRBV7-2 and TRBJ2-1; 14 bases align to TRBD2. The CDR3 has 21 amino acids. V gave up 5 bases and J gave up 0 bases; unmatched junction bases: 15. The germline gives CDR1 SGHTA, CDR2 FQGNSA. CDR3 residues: CASSLNVGLAGDESSYNEQFF. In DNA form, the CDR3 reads TGTGCCAGCAGCCTAAATGTGGGACTAGCGGGAGACGAGAGCTCCTACAATGAGCAGTTCTTC.

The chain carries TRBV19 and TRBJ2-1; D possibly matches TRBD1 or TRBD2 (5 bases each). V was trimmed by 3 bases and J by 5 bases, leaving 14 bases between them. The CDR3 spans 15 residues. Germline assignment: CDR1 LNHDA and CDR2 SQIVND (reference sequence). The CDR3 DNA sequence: TGTGCCAGTAGTATGAGGGCAGGGAGCGACAATGAGCAGTTCTTC. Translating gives CASSMRAGSDNEQFF.

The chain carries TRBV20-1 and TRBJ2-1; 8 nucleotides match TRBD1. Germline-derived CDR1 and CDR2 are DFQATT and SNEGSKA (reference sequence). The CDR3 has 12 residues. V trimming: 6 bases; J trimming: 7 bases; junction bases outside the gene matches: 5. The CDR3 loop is CSAITGGNEQFF. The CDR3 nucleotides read TGCAGTGCAATTACAGGGGGGAATGAGCAGTTCTTC.

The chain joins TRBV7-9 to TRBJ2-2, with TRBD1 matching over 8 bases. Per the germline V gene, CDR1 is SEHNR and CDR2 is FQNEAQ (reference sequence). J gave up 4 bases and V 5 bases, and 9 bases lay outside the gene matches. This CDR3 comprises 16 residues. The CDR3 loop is CASSPPDRDFTGELFF. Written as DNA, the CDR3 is TGTGCCAGCAGCCCACCGGACAGGGACTTCACCGGGGAGCTGTTTTTT.

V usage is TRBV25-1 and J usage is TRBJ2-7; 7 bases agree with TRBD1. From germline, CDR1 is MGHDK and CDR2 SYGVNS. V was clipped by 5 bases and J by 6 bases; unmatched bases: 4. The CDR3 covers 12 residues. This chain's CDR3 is CASSQTGFEQYF. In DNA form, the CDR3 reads TGTGCCAGCAGTCAGACAGGGTTCGAGCAGTACTTC.

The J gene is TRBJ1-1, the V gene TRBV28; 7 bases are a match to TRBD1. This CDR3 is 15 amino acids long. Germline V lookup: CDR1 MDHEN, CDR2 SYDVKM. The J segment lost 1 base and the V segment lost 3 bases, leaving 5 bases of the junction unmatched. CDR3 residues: CASSLADRRNTEAFF. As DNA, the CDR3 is TGTGCCAGCAGTTTGGCGGACAGGCGGAACACTGAAGCTTTCTTT. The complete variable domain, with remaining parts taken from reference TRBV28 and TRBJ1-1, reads DVKVTQSSRYLVKRTGEKVFLECVQDMDHENMFWYRQDPGLGLRLIYFSYDVKMKEKGDIPEGYSVSREKKERFSLILESASTNQTSMYLCASSLADRRNTEAFFGQGTRLTVV.

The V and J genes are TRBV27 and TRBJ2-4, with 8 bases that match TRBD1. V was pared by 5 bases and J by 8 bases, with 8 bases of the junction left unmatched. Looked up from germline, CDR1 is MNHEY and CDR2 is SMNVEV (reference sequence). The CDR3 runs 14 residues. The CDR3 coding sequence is TGTGCCAGCAGTCCCCGGACAGGGCCACACATTCAGTACTTC. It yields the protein CASSPRTGPHIQYF.

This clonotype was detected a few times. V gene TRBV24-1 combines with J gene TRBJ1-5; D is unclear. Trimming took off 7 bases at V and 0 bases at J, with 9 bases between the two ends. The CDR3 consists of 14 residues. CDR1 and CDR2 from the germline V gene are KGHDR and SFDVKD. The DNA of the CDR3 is TGTGCCACCAGCCCCCGTTATAGCAATCAGCCCCAGCATTTT. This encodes CATSPRYSNQPQHF.

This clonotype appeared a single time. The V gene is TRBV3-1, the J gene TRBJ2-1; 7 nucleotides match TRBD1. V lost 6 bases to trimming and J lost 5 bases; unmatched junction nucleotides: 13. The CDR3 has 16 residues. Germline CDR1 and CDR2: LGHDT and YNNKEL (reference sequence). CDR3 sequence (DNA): TGTGCCAGCAGACGAACAGGGGCGAAGAAGGACAATGAGCAGTTCTTC. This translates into CASRRTGAKKDNEQFF.

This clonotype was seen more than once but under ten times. For the CDR3, the DNA is TGTGCCAGCAGCCCCGGGACAGGAACCCCCTATGGCTACACCTTC. Protein product: CASSPGTGTPYGYTF. V gene TRBV7-2 combines with J gene TRBJ1-2; 8 bases match TRBD1. Germline V gene data show CDR1 as SGHTA and CDR2 as FQGNSA. The J segment lost 4 bases and the V segment lost 5 bases, leaving 9 bases of the junction unmatched. This CDR3 has 15 amino acids. The full variable domain, in which reference TRBV7-2 and TRBJ1-2 provide the parts outside the CDR3, is GAGVSQSPSNKVTEKGKDVELRCDPISGHTALYWYRQSLGQGLEFLIYFQGNSAPDKSGLPSDRFSAERTGGSVSTLTIQRTQQEDSAVYLCASSPGTGTPYGYTFGSGTRLTVV.

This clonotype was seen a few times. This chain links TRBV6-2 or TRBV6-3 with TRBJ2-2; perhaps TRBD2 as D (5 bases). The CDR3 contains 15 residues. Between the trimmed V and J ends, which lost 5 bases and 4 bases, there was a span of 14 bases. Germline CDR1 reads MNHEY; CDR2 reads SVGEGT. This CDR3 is CASSNDAEGTGELFF. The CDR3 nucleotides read TGTGCCAGCAGTAACGACGCCGAGGGCACCGGGGAGCTGTTTTTT.

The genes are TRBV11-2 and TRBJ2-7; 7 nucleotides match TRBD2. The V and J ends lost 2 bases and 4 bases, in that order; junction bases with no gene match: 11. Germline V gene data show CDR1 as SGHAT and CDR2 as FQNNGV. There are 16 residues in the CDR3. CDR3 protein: CASSLRGRDPIYEQYF. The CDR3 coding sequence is TGTGCCAGCAGCTTACGTGGGAGGGACCCAATTTACGAGCAGTACTTC.

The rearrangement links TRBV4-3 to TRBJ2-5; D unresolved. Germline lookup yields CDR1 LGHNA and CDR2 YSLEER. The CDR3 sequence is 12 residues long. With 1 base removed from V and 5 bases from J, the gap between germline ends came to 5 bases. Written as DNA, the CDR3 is TGCGCCAGCAGCCAAGGGTCGGAGACCCAGTACTTC. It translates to CASSQGSETQYF.

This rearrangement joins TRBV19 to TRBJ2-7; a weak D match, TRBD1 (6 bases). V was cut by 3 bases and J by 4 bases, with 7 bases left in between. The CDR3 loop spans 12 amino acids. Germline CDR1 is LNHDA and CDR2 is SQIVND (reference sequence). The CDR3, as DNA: TGTGCCAGTAGTATGCAGGGGTACGAGCAGTACTTC. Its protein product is CASSMQGYEQYF.